This T cell receptor beta chain was captured in a study of T cell responses to AZD1222 COVID-19 vaccine. Method: immunoSEQ multiplex PCR; TCRdb's copy keeps in-frame clones and lacks some. Of more than 90,000 clones in the sample, around 84% were seen once. The CDR3 spans 13 residues. Trimming cost V 1 base and J 0 bases, with 3 bases left between them. Germline V gene data show CDR1 as LGHDT and CDR2 as YNNKEL (reference sequence). The sequence was obtained from an adult in good health. The starting material was peripheral blood, obtained on day 0 of AZD1222 vaccination. The rearrangement uses TRBV3-1 (or the pseudogene TRBV3-2) and TRBJ1-2; D not certain. The CDR3 DNA reads as TGTGCCAGCAGCCAAGGACCTAACTATGGCTACACCTTC. It specifies CASSQGPNYGYTF.